These 10 T cell receptor beta chains were all obtained from the same sample, sequenced in a study of CD8 T cells in Susac syndrome. Reverse transcription of roughly 0.5 to 1 ug RNA was carried out with random hexamers. One entry per CDR3 protein, called by TCRdb with MiXCR from the immunoSEQ multiplex PCR reads. Of 150,000 to 200,000 distinct CDR3 sequences listed, 90% to 95% were seen once; the top ten hold 0.09% to 0.1%. Material: CD4+ T cells from PBMCs. The receptors shown here come from a human donor with Susac syndrome.

V and J are TRBV20-1 and TRBJ1-1, with no clear D. Germline-derived CDR1 and CDR2 are DFQATT and SNEGSKA (reference sequence). This CDR3 is 11 amino acids long. Trimming removed 2 bases from V and 11 bases from J, with 12 bases in between. CDR3 region: CSARSTLGAFF. CDR3 coding DNA: TGCAGTGCTAGATCCACCCTGGGGGCTTTCTTT.

The genes are TRBV20-1 and TRBJ1-1; the D is unclear. Germline V gene sequence: CDR1 DFQATT, CDR2 SNEGSKA (reference sequence). The V end lost 6 bases, the J end lost 2 bases, and 13 bases lay between the germline ends. The CDR3 totals 13 residues. The chain's CDR3 is CSAHSDPNTEAFF. CDR3 DNA: TGCAGTGCGCATTCGGACCCCAACACTGAAGCTTTCTTT.

V is TRBV4-2 and J is TRBJ2-2; TRBD1 matches at 9 bases. This CDR3 is built from 16 residues. Germline CDR1 and CDR2: LGHNA and YNFKEQ. V dropped 2 bases and J dropped 5; count of bases not matched to a gene: 6. The CDR3 spells CASSQSPTGGTGELFF. DNA for the CDR3: TGTGCCAGCAGCCAAAGCCCGACAGGGGGTACCGGGGAGCTGTTTTTT.

Only one count was recorded for this clonotype. The genes are TRBV28 and TRBJ1-5, with D possibly being TRBD1 (6 bases). V lost 8 bases, J lost 0 bases, and 14 bases lay in between. Germline V gene lookup returns CDR1 MDHEN and CDR2 SYDVKM. The CDR3 runs to 15 residues. This CDR3 is CASRGGVYSNQPQHF. The CDR3 DNA reads as TGTGCCAGCCGTGGGGGCGTTTATAGCAATCAGCCCCAGCATTTT.

The CDR3 is CASSESLAEETQYF. CDR3 nucleotides: TGTGCCAGCAGTGAATCTCTAGCGGAAGAGACCCAGTACTTC. The chain joins TRBV2 to TRBJ2-5; 7 nucleotides match TRBD2. V dropped 2 bases and J dropped 3; count of bases not matched to a gene: 3. CDR1 is SNHLY, CDR2 FYNNEI, per germline. CDR3 length: 14 amino acids.

This chain joins TRBV7-2 and TRBJ1-2; D gene uncertain. The CDR3 runs to 14 residues. CDR1 and CDR2 (germline): SGHTA, FQGNSA. The V gene lost 4 bases and the J gene lost 7 bases, with 16 bases spanning the gap. CDR3 amino acids: CASSSRATRGGYTF. The CDR3 DNA sequence: TGTGCCAGCAGCTCTCGGGCCACACGGGGTGGCTACACCTTC.

This sequence joins TRBV20-1 and TRBJ2-7; weak D call: TRBD2 (7 bases). There are 16 residues in the CDR3. The ends were cut back, 0 bases at V and 6 bases at J, with 21 bases in the middle. Germline V CDR1 and CDR2: DFQATT, SNEGSKA (reference sequence). Written as DNA, the CDR3 is TGCAGTGCTAGAGATTACTGGGGGGGCAGGGAGATCGAGCAGTACTTC. It translates to CSARDYWGGREIEQYF.

The count of this clonotype is one. The gene calls are TRBV5-1 and TRBJ2-1; 9 bases align to TRBD2. With V trimmed by 5 bases and J by 6 bases, 9 bases remained unmatched. CDR3 size: 15 residues. Germline values: CDR1 SGHRS, CDR2 YFSETQ. The CDR3 coding sequence is TGCGCCAGCAGTCCGGGACTAGCTACAGGCAATGAGCAGTTCTTC. It specifies CASSPGLATGNEQFF.

This clonotype was detected once. The DNA of the CDR3 is TGCGCCAGCAGCCAAGATAGAGGGGACTGGTACGAGCAGTACTTC. This encodes CASSQDRGDWYEQYF. The V and J genes are TRBV4-3 and TRBJ2-7, with a weak D call TRBD2 (6 bases). Trimming shortened V by 0 bases and J by 4 bases, and 13 bases separated the two germline ends. Germline CDR1 LGHNA, CDR2 YSLEER. This CDR3 has 15 residues.

This clonotype has a handful of counts. This sequence joins TRBV11-1 and TRBJ2-2; D not certain. V lost 1 base to trimming and J lost 1 base, with 1 base between them. CDR3 length: 13 residues. Germline V gene data show CDR1 as SGHAT and CDR2 as FQDESV (reference sequence). The CDR3 loop reads CASSLVNTGELFF. The CDR3 bases are TGTGCCAGCAGCTTAGTGAACACCGGGGAGCTGTTTTTT.